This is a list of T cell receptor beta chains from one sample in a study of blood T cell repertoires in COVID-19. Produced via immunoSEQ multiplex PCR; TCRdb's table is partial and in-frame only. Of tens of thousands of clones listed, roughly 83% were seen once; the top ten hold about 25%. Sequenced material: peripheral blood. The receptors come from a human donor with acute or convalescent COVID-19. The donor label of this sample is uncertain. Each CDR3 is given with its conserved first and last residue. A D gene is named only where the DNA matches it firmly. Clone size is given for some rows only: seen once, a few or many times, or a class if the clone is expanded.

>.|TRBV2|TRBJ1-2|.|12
CASSEAGDGYTF
TGTGCCAGCAGTGAAGCCGGGGATGGCTACACCTTC
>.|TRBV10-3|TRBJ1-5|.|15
CAISAGGSGNQPQHF
TGTGCCATCAGTGCGGGGGGTAGTGGTAATCAGCCCCAGCATTTT
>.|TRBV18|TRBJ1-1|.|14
CASSHTQGNTEAFF
TGTGCCAGCTCACATACACAGGGAAACACTGAAGCTTTCTTT
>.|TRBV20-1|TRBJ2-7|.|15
CSASSPGHPTYEQYF
TGCAGTGCTAGTTCACCGGGACACCCGACGTACGAGCAGTACTTC
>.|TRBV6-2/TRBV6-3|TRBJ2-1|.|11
CASSYLNEQFF
TGTGCCAGCAGTTACCTCAATGAGCAGTTCTTC
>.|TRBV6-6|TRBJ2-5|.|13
CASGAGSEETQYF
TGTGCCAGCGGGGCAGGTAGTGAAGAGACCCAGTACTTC
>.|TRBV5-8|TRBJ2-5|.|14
CASSHTRGGETQYF
TGTGCCAGCAGCCACACCAGGGGAGGGGAGACCCAGTACTTC
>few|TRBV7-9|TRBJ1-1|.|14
CASSLLGGNTEAFF
TGTGCCAGCAGCTTATTGGGGGGGAACACTGAAGCTTTCTTT
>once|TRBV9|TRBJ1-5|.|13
CASSSSDFQPQHF
TGTGCCAGCAGCTCAAGCGATTTCCAGCCCCAGCATTTT
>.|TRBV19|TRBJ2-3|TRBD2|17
CASSVRTSGGRTDTQYF
TGTGCCAGTAGTGTTCGGACTAGCGGGGGGCGTACAGATACGCAGTATTTT
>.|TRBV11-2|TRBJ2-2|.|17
CASSLGGPGGTTGELFF
TGTGCCAGCAGCTTAGGGGGCCCCGGGGGAACCACCGGGGAGCTGTTTTTT
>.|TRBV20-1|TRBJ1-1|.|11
CSAREGFEAFF
TGCAGTGCTAGGGAGGGGTTTGAAGCTTTCTTT
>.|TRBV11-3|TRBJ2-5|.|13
CASSFGGGETQYF
TGTGCCAGCAGCTTCGGGGGAGGAGAGACCCAGTACTTC
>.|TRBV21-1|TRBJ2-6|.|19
CASSKGRTGPSSGANVLTF
TGTGCCAGCAGCAAAGGACGGACAGGGCCTAGCTCTGGGGCCAACGTCCTGACTTTC
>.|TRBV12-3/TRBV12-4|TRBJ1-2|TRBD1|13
CASSFRGQGGYTF
TGTGCCAGCAGTTTTAGAGGACAGGGTGGCTACACCTTC
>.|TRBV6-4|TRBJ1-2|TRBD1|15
CASSPQGQWNYGYTF
TGTGCCAGCAGCCCCCAGGGACAGTGGAACTATGGCTACACCTTC
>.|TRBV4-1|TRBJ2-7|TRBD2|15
CASRSLAGGLYEQYF
TGCGCCAGCAGGTCTCTAGCGGGGGGGCTTTACGAGCAGTACTTC
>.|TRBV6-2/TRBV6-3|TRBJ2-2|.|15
CASSSSTGWTGELFF
TGTGCCAGCAGTTCCTCCACGGGTTGGACCGGGGAGCTGTTTTTT
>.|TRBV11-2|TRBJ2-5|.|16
CASTNPGTGLQETQYF
TGTGCCAGCACCAATCCGGGCACAGGGTTACAAGAGACCCAGTACTTC
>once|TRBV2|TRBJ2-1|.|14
CASSVWSSYNEQFF
TGTGCCAGCAGTGTGTGGAGCTCCTACAATGAGCAGTTCTTC
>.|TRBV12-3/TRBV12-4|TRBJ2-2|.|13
CASTSGPPGELFF
TGTGCCAGCACCTCAGGGCCCCCCGGGGAGCTGTTTTTT
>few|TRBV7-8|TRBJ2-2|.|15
CASSPRQGGTGELFF
TGTGCCAGCAGCCCTCGCCAGGGGGGCACCGGGGAGCTGTTTTTT
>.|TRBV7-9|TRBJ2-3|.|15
CASSSLIPGTDTQYF
TGTGCCAGCAGCTCCCTTATCCCGGGCACAGATACGCAGTATTTT
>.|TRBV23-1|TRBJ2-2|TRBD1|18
CASSQSWLGGRDTGELFF
TGCGCCAGCAGTCAATCCTGGCTAGGGGGCCGGGACACCGGGGAGCTGTTTTTT
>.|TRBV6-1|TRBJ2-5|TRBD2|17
CASSESIGLAVRRTQYF
TGTGCCAGCAGTGAATCCATCGGACTAGCGGTTCGGAGGACCCAGTACTTC
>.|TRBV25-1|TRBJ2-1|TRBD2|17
CASSGPQRGRSYNEQFF
TGTGCCAGCAGTGGACCTCAGCGGGGCCGCTCCTACAATGAGCAGTTCTTC
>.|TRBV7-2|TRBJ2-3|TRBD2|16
CASSLAGGSPTDTQYF
TGTGCCAGCAGCTTAGCGGGAGGGTCCCCCACAGATACGCAGTATTTT
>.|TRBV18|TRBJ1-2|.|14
CASSPGGNNYGYTF
TGTGCCAGCTCACCAGGGGGGAACAACTATGGCTACACCTTC
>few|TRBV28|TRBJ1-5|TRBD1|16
CASSLQQGAGNQPQHF
TGTGCCAGCAGTTTACAACAGGGGGCTGGCAATCAGCCCCAGCATTTT
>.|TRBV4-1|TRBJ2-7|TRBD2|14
CASSQESGSYEQYF
TGCGCCAGCAGCCAAGAAAGCGGGAGTTACGAGCAGTACTTC
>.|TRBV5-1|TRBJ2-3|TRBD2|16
CASSLKTSGELDTQYF
TGCGCCAGCAGCTTGAAGACTAGCGGGGAGCTAGATACGCAGTATTTT
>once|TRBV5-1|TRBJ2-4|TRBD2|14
CASSWGGVKNIQYF
TGCGCCAGCAGCTGGGGGGGAGTCAAAAACATTCAGTACTTC
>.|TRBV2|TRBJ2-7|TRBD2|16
CASTLGGRVSSYEQYF
TGTGCCAGCACTTTGGGGGGGAGGGTTAGCTCCTACGAGCAGTACTTC
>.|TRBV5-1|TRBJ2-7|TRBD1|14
CASSLGQGPYEQYF
TGCGCCAGCAGCCTCGGACAGGGGCCCTACGAGCAGTACTTC
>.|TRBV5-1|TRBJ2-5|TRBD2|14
CASSHSGGGETQYF
TGCGCCAGCAGCCATAGCGGGGGTGGGGAGACCCAGTACTTC
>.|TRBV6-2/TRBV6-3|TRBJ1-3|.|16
CASSYLGGISGNTIYF
TGTGCCAGCAGTTACCTTGGAGGGATATCTGGAAACACCATATATTTT
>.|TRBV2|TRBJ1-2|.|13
CASTRDKDYGYTF
TGTGCCAGCACCCGTGACAAGGACTATGGCTACACCTTC
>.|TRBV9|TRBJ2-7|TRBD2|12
CASSPSGNEQYF
TGTGCCAGCAGCCCAAGCGGGAATGAGCAGTACTTC
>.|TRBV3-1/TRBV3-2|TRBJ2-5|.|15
CASSQVTGPGKTQYF
TGTGCCAGCAGCCAAGTTACGGGTCCCGGGAAGACCCAGTACTTC
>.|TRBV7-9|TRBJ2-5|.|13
CASSFNRDETQYF
TGTGCCAGCAGCTTTAACAGGGACGAGACCCAGTACTTC
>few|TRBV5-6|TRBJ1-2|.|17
CASSLEGQVALNYGYTF
TGTGCCAGCAGCTTGGAGGGGCAGGTCGCTCTAAACTATGGCTACACCTTC
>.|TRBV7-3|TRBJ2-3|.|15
CASSLLGGDPDTQYF
TGTGCCAGCAGCTTATTGGGGGGAGATCCAGATACGCAGTATTTT
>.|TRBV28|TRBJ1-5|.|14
CASSTNPTARAQHF
TGTGCCAGCAGTACAAACCCGACAGCTCGAGCCCAGCATTTT
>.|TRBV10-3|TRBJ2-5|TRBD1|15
CAISEGDRGRETQYF
TGTGCCATCAGTGAAGGGGACAGGGGGAGGGAGACCCAGTACTTC
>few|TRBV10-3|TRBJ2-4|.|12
CAISATENIQYF
TGTGCCATCAGTGCGACAGAAAACATTCAGTACTTC
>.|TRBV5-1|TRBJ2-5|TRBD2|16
CASSFAGGGYQETQYF
TGCGCCAGCAGCTTCGCGGGGGGCGGGTACCAAGAGACCCAGTACTTC
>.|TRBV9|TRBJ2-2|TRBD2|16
CASSVDGGRDTGELFF
TGTGCCAGCAGCGTAGATGGCGGGAGGGACACCGGGGAGCTGTTTTTT
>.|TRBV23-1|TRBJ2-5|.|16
CASSHATGPYQETQYF
TGCGCCAGCAGTCATGCTACAGGGCCGTACCAAGAGACCCAGTACTTC
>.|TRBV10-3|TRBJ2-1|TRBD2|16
CAISGTSGRRNNEQFF
TGTGCCATCAGTGGGACTAGCGGGAGAAGGAACAATGAGCAGTTCTTC
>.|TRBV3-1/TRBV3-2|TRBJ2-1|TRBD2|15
CASSPGPAGYNEQFF
TGTGCCAGCAGCCCAGGCCCAGCGGGGTACAATGAGCAGTTCTTC
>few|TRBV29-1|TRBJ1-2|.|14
CSVEVVLPSDGYTF
TGCAGCGTTGAAGTAGTCCTACCCTCCGATGGCTACACCTTC
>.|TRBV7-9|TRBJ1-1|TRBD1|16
CASSSPTGPMNTEAFF
TGTGCCAGCAGCTCCCCGACAGGGCCTATGAACACTGAAGCTTTCTTT
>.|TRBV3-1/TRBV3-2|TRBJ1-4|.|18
CASSQVAPRGRDGEKLFF
TGTGCCAGCAGCCAAGTTGCTCCCAGAGGCCGCGACGGAGAAAAACTGTTTTTT
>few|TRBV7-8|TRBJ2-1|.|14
CASSLATSYNEQFF
TGTGCCAGCAGCTTAGCGACTAGTTACAATGAGCAGTTCTTC
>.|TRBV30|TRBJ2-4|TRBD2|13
CAWSKGTSNIQYF
TGTGCCTGGAGTAAGGGGACTAGTAACATTCAGTACTTC